This T cell receptor (beta chain) was identified in a study of T cell responses to AZD1222 COVID-19 vaccine. Study-level findings and limits: Distributed over spike, vaccine-associated CD4 TCRs predominated at 160-218 and 743-854. Donors, mostly white British, included more females; clonal diversity was possibly underestimated.

On this clone itself: Its antigen is unknown.

The protocol was immunoSEQ multiplex PCR, while the TCRdb copy is restricted to in-frame clones and leaves out a portion. The sample carries approximately 200,000 clones, approximately 93% recorded once. The receptor was derived from an adult who received the AZD1222 COVID-19 vaccine. The material sequenced was peripheral blood, taken 28 days after the second AZD1222 dose.

CDR3 sequence: CASRPGLAGGQTQYF. CDR3 bases: TGTGCCAGCAGACCCGGACTAGCGGGAGGGCAGACCCAGTACTTC. The rearrangement joins TRBV5-6 to TRBJ2-5; 15 bases line up with TRBD2. The CDR3 consists of 15 residues. CDR1 and CDR2 (germline): SGHDT, YYEEEE. The ends lost 5 bases at V and 6 bases at J; junction bases unmatched: 5.